The 30 T cell receptor beta chains listed next were all sequenced from one sample in a study of T cells after yellow fever vaccination. One entry per CDR3 protein results from TCRdb running MiXCR on the 5' RACE reads. In the table there are over 15,000 distinct CDR3 sequences, just over 4% of which are singletons. The material was PBMCs, either bulk or a sorted T-cell subset (CD4+, CD8+, memory, or dextramer-sorted; not recorded which), obtained 15 days after the yellow fever booster vaccination. All receptors come from a man aged 25 to 45 who received the YFV17D yellow fever vaccine.

The sample holds many counts of this clonotype. The V call is TRBV9, the J call TRBJ2-1, with TRBD2 matching over 14 bases. The CDR3 sequence is 21 residues long. The trim removed 1 base at V and 9 bases at J, leaving 21 bases unmatched. Looked up from germline, CDR1 is SGDLS and CDR2 is YYNGEE. CDR3 nucleotides: TGTGCCAGCAGCGTATCCACCTCGGGACTAGCGGGAGTACAAGGTGAGGTTGAGCAGTTCTTC. Translation: CASSVSTSGLAGVQGEVEQFF.

This clonotype was observed many times. The rearrangement uses TRBV29-1 and TRBJ1-4, with D uncertain. The CDR3 is 14 residues long. Germline assignment: CDR1 SQVTM and CDR2 ANQGSEA. Trimming shortened V by 3 bases and J by 0 bases, and 8 bases separated the two germline ends. This CDR3 is CSVERHSTNEKLFF. In DNA, the CDR3 is TGCAGCGTTGAGAGGCACTCAACTAATGAAAAACTGTTTTTT.

The chain combines TRBV7-9 with TRBJ1-1; D not certain. V lost 4 bases to trimming and J lost 10 bases, with 7 bases between them. The CDR3 has 10 amino acids. The germline CDR1 and CDR2 sequences are SEHNR and FQNEAQ (reference sequence). This CDR3 reads CASSYPGAFF. The CDR3 DNA reads TGTGCCAGCAGCTACCCCGGAGCTTTCTTT.

This clonotype showed up many times. The gene calls are TRBV28 and TRBJ1-3; D not resolved. Germline V gene data show CDR1 as MDHEN and CDR2 as SYDVKM. Trimming shortened V by 2 bases and J by 0 bases, and 2 bases separated the two germline ends. The CDR3 extends over 13 amino acids. The CDR3: CASSLLSGNTIYF. DNA of the CDR3: TGTGCCAGCAGTTTACTCTCTGGAAACACCATATATTTT.

This clonotype was recorded at least ten times. V usage is TRBV7-2 and J usage is TRBJ2-3, with D tentatively TRBD1 (5 bases). CDR3 length: 14 residues. From germline, CDR1 is SGHTA and CDR2 FQGNSA. The V end lost 5 bases, the J end lost 1 base, and 10 bases lay between the germline ends. For the CDR3, the DNA is TGTGCCAGCAGCGTTAGGGGCGGCACAGATACGCAGTATTTT. Residues: CASSVRGGTDTQYF.

In its sample, this clonotype was seen many times. The chain carries TRBV7-2 and TRBJ2-1; the match to TRBD2 covers 12 bases. Germline lookup yields CDR1 SGHTA and CDR2 FQGNSA. V shed 2 bases, J shed 7 bases, and the junction held 3 bases outside the gene matches. There are 15 residues in the CDR3. In DNA, the CDR3 is TGTGCCAGCAGCTTATGGACTAGCGGGGATAATGAGCAGTTCTTC. It translates to CASSLWTSGDNEQFF.

There are a few counts of this clonotype. The V call is TRBV10-1, the J call TRBJ2-7; D not resolved. V lost 6 bases to trimming and J lost 0 bases, with 12 bases between them. CDR3 size: 14 residues. The germline gives CDR1 WNHNN, CDR2 SYGVQD (reference sequence). CDR3 nucleotide sequence: TGCGCCAGCAGGGGGATGAAGAGCTCCTACGAGCAGTACGTC. Translating it yields CASRGMKSSYEQYV.

This clonotype was seen ten or more times. V is TRBV4-3 and J is TRBJ1-2, with a tentative D call TRBD1 (5 bases). Trimming took off 6 bases at V and 5 bases at J, with 22 bases between the two ends. This CDR3 has 16 residues. CDR1 and CDR2 (germline): LGHNA, YSLEER. CDR3 protein: CASSRNHGGQGYGYTF. In nucleotides, the CDR3 is TGCGCCAGCAGTAGAAATCATGGAGGGCAGGGTTATGGCTACACCTTC.

By sample share, this clonotype is medium-sized. The V call is TRBV7-8, the J call TRBJ2-5, with a possible D match to TRBD1 (6 bases). CDR1 and CDR2 (germline): SGHVS, FQNEAQ. V was trimmed by 3 bases and J by 0 bases, leaving 14 bases between them. CDR3 length equals 16 residues. DNA for the CDR3: TGTGCCAGCAGCTTGGACTCTAGGACAGACCAAGAGACCCAGTACTTC. This codes for CASSLDSRTDQETQYF.

This clonotype was seen repeatedly, ten times or more. The chain uses TRBV5-1 and TRBJ2-5; 12 bases agree with TRBD2. The CDR3 is made up of 16 amino acids. Germline V gene sequence: CDR1 SGHRS, CDR2 YFSETQ. Trimming at V came to 5 bases and at J to 5 bases, leaving 10 bases not matched to a gene. CDR3 DNA: TGCGCCAGCAGACAAGGACTAGCGGGAAGTTTCGAGACCCAGTACTTC. Amino acids: CASRQGLAGSFETQYF. The full variable domain, in which reference TRBV5-1 and TRBJ2-5 provide the parts outside the CDR3, is KAGVTQTPRYLIKTRGQQVTLSCSPISGHRSVSWYQQTPGQGLQFLFEYFSETQRNKGNFPGRFSGRQFSNSRSEMNVSTLELGDSALYLCASRQGLAGSFETQYFGPGTRLLVL.

Ten or more counts support this clonotype. The chain links TRBV7-9 to TRBJ2-2; 13 nucleotides match TRBD2. Germline CDR1 reads SEHNR; CDR2 reads FQNEAQ (reference sequence). CDR3 length equals 18 residues. V gave up 3 bases and J gave up 7 bases; unmatched junction bases: 11. The CDR3: CASSFLLGTSGTGGELFF. In DNA form, the CDR3 reads TGTGCCAGCAGCTTCCTCCTAGGGACTAGCGGGACTGGCGGGGAGCTGTTTTTT.

This clonotype was seen at least ten times. The V call is TRBV5-1, the J call TRBJ1-5, with 8 nucleotides matching TRBD1. Germline CDR1 reads SGHRS; CDR2 reads YFSETQ. The CDR3 contains 16 residues. V trimming: 4 bases; J trimming: 0 bases; junction bases outside the gene matches: 6. The CDR3, as DNA: TGCGCCAGCAGCGAGGGGACAGGTGGTAGCAATCAGCCCCAGCATTTT. Protein product: CASSEGTGGSNQPQHF.

This clonotype rates as medium-sized. The V call is TRBV12-3 or TRBV12-4, the J call TRBJ2-2; a possible D gene is TRBD1 (5 bases). This CDR3 is 16 amino acids long. Trimming removed 8 bases from V and 1 base from J, with 17 bases in between. The DNA of the CDR3 is TGTGCCAGCCCTAGGGGTCCGGACAAGAACACCGGGGAGCTGTTTTTT. Translation gives CASPRGPDKNTGELFF.

In its sample, this clonotype was seen many times. The rearrangement links TRBV25-1 to TRBJ2-3; 12 bases are a match to TRBD2. The trim removed 0 bases at V and 2 bases at J, leaving 3 bases unmatched. The CDR3 covers 17 residues. Germline V gene data show CDR1 as MGHDK and CDR2 as SYGVNS. The CDR3 bases are TGTGCCAGCAGTGAATATGGACTAGCGGGAAACACAGATACGCAGTATTTT. It encodes CASSEYGLAGNTDTQYF.

This clonotype was seen at least ten times. V is TRBV7-9 and J is TRBJ2-1; 12 nucleotides agree with TRBD2. In germline, CDR1 is SEHNR, CDR2 FQNEAQ (reference sequence). The ends lost 5 bases at V and 8 bases at J; junction bases unmatched: 10. This CDR3 has 16 amino acids. In DNA, the CDR3 is TGTGCCAGCAGCGGCCGAGGTGCTAGCGGGAGGGATGAGCAGTTCTTC. This codes for CASSGRGASGRDEQFF.

This clonotype was seen at least ten times. The chain uses TRBV7-2 and TRBJ2-7; TRBD2 matches 7 bases. The CDR3 is 14 residues long. CDR1 and CDR2 (germline): SGHTA, FQGNSA. The J segment lost 8 bases and the V segment lost 4 bases, leaving 11 bases of the junction unmatched. The CDR3 nucleotides read TGTGCCAGCAGCTCGTGGGGAGGGCCTACGAAGCAGTACTTC. It specifies CASSSWGGPTKQYF.

This clonotype came up many times. The CDR3 bases are TGTGCCAGCAGCTTAGGGGAGGGGGGCCCAGATACGCAGTATTTT. This sequence encodes CASSLGEGGPDTQYF. The chain links TRBV11-2 to TRBJ2-3, with D possibly TRBD2 on 7 matching bases. This CDR3 spans 15 amino acids. CDR1 SGHAT and CDR2 FQNNGV come from the germline V gene. Trimming shortened V by 1 base and J by 4 bases, and 12 bases separated the two germline ends.

This clonotype was counted many times. This chain links TRBV5-1 with TRBJ2-5; 8 bases align to TRBD2. Germline-derived CDR1 and CDR2 are SGHRS and YFSETQ. This CDR3 contains 16 residues. V dropped 0 bases and J dropped 1; count of bases not matched to a gene: 5. CDR3 sequence: CASSLAAGGSQETQYF. The CDR3 DNA is TGCGCCAGCAGCTTGGCCGCGGGAGGTTCCCAAGAGACCCAGTACTTC.

This clonotype was seen repeatedly, ten times or more. The rearrangement joins TRBV20-1 to TRBJ1-5; 7 nucleotides match TRBD1. Unmatched junction bases numbered 8, after V lost 0 bases and J lost 3 bases. Germline V gene sequence: CDR1 DFQATT, CDR2 SNEGSKA (reference sequence). The CDR3 is 16 residues long. The CDR3 sequence: CSARDSGTVNNQPQHF. CDR3 DNA sequence: TGCAGTGCTAGAGACTCCGGGACAGTCAACAATCAGCCCCAGCATTTT.

This clonotype was seen repeatedly, ten times or more. The rearrangement links TRBV2 to TRBJ2-5; D not certain. Trimming pared 2 bases from V and 5 bases from J, leaving 3 bases between. The CDR3 runs 11 residues. CDR1 and CDR2 (germline): SNHLY, FYNNEI. CDR3 sequence reads: CASSEQETQYF. The CDR3 coding sequence is TGTGCCAGCAGTGAACAGGAGACCCAGTACTTC.

This clonotype was observed at least ten times. The V and J genes are TRBV7-8 and TRBJ2-3, with D perhaps matching TRBD2 (6 bases). V was clipped by 5 bases and J by 2 bases, with 26 bases between them. Germline V CDR1 and CDR2: SGHVS, FQNEAQ. This CDR3 spans 19 amino acids. The CDR3 here is CASSPALGVGGGNTDTQYF. DNA of the CDR3: TGTGCCAGCAGCCCAGCTCTAGGGGTTGGGGGAGGCAACACAGATACGCAGTATTTT.

This clonotype was picked up many times. The chain has TRBV20-1 and TRBJ1-6; 7 nucleotides line up with TRBD1. J gave up 7 bases and V 3 bases, and 6 bases lay outside the gene matches. This CDR3 region has 14 residues. The germline gives CDR1 DFQATT, CDR2 SNEGSKA (reference sequence). The CDR3 nucleotides are TGCAGTGCTAGGTCGGGACAGAACAATTCACCCCTCCACTTT. This sequence encodes CSARSGQNNSPLHF.

This clonotype was detected many times. This chain connects TRBV6-5 to TRBJ2-2, with D possibly being TRBD1 (5 bases). V lost 10 bases and J 5 bases, leaving 8 bases between the germline ends. The germline gives CDR1 MNHEY, CDR2 SVGAGI. The CDR3 spans 11 residues. The DNA of the CDR3 is TGTGCCACCAGACAGACCGGGGAGCTGTTTTTT. Its translation is CATRQTGELFF.

This clonotype was counted many times. V and J are TRBV6-5 and TRBJ2-7, with 8 bases lining up with TRBD1. This CDR3 contains 14 residues. Germline-derived CDR1 and CDR2 are MNHEY and SVGAGI. V shed 2 bases, J shed 5 bases, and the junction held 5 bases outside the gene matches. The CDR3 loop is CASSYAGQENEQYF. The CDR3 DNA reads as TGTGCCAGCAGTTACGCGGGACAGGAGAACGAGCAGTACTTC.

This clonotype was seen ten or more times. The chain recombines TRBV3-1 with TRBJ2-3; D is possibly TRBD1 (6 bases). Trimming removed 0 bases from V and 3 bases from J, with 16 bases in between. The length of the CDR3 is 17 residues. Germline CDR1 reads LGHDT; CDR2 reads YNNKEL (reference sequence). CDR3 DNA: TGTGCCAGCAGCCAAGATAGGACTTCAGGGGATACAGATACGCAGTATTTT. Encoded protein: CASSQDRTSGDTDTQYF.

In its sample, this clonotype was seen many times. The chain employs TRBV6-5 and TRBJ1-1, with a weak D call TRBD1 (6 bases). Trimming took 8 bases from V and 6 from J, leaving 13 bases between them. The V gene's germline CDR1 is MNHEY and CDR2 SVGAGI. The CDR3 totals 12 residues. CDR3 sequence (DNA): TGTGCCAGCGGGGGGGCAAGGGCTGAAGCTTTCTTT. This gives the protein CASGGARAEAFF.

This clonotype was observed many times. The V and J genes are TRBV9 and TRBJ1-2; tentative D call: TRBD1 (5 bases). The CDR3 runs 14 residues. CDR1 is SGDLS, CDR2 YYNGEE, per germline. V was shortened by 3 bases and J by 8 bases, with 17 bases between the two germline ends. The CDR3: CASSDLIGHPGYTF. DNA of the CDR3: TGTGCCAGCAGCGACTTGATTGGACACCCCGGCTACACCTTC.

This clonotype is categorized as medium-sized. The chain links TRBV6-5 to TRBJ2-4, with D possibly being TRBD2 (7 bases). CDR3 length: 16 amino acids. Trimming removed 0 bases from V and 4 bases from J, with 13 bases in between. Per the germline V gene, CDR1 is MNHEY and CDR2 is SVGAGI. This chain's CDR3 is CASSYSTGGAKNIQYF. The CDR3 nucleotides read TGTGCCAGCAGTTACTCGACTGGGGGGGCGAAAAACATTCAGTACTTC.

This clonotype has at least ten counts. This chain connects TRBV19 to TRBJ2-1; D not certain. Trimming pared 2 bases from V and 6 bases from J, leaving 14 bases between. From germline, CDR1 is LNHDA and CDR2 SQIVND (reference sequence). This CDR3 spans 15 amino acids. CDR3 sequence reads: CASSIRAGPLNEQFF. The CDR3, as DNA: TGTGCCAGTAGTATAAGGGCCGGGCCCCTCAATGAGCAGTTCTTC.

This clonotype came up many times. The V and J genes are TRBV7-8 and TRBJ2-7; the D is unclear. The CDR3 totals 13 residues. Germline CDR1 is SGHVS and CDR2 is FQNEAQ. Deletions cut 3 bases from V and 6 bases from J, with 12 bases between. The CDR3 loop is CASSFRPTSEQYF. The CDR3 nucleotides are TGTGCCAGCAGCTTCAGACCGACCAGCGAGCAGTACTTC.